The present TCR beta chain was sequenced within a study of early T cells in non-severe SARS-CoV-2 infection. This clonotype was counted at least ten times. TCRdb re-derived calls from the 5' RACE reads in MiXCR, one entry per CDR3 protein. Altogether around 59,000 distinct CDR3 sequences are present, approximately 13% being singletons, with the ten largest covering less than 4.5%. Looked up from germline, CDR1 is MNHEY and CDR2 is SVGAGI. The CDR3 is made up of 13 amino acids. V was clipped by 1 base and J by 3 bases, with 6 bases between them. The receptor was derived from an adult who was a healthcare worker with PCR-confirmed SARS-CoV-2 infection or an uninfected control (not recorded which). Sequenced material: whole blood. This chain joins TRBV6-5 and TRBJ1-1; unclear D gene. The CDR3 DNA reads as TGTGCCAGCAGTTACTGGGCAGACACTGAAGCTTTCTTT. Encoded protein: CASSYWADTEAFF.